A selection of T cell receptor beta chains follows, all from one sample in a study of shared T cell receptors in the human thymus. Measured with immunoSEQ multiplex PCR; TCRdb has only the in-frame clones, and not every one. The data contain some 660,000 clones, more than 70% of them seen just once; the ten biggest clones take up 0.0094%. The same data also went into a second study, on human thymus T cells.

Source material: thymocytes. These receptors all stem from a boy younger than two with a congenital heart defect. CDR3s include the opening cysteine and the closing phenylalanine or tryptophan. Fields, in order: V gene, clone size, J gene, D gene, CDR3 protein, CDR3 DNA. D genes are given only for firm matches. Only some rows state a clone size, as once, few, many or a class for expanded clones.

v_call: TRBV7-6
clone_size: NA
j_call: TRBJ2-7
d_call: TRBD2
cdr3_aa: CASSPQGLAGGPYEQYF
cdr3_nt: TGTGCCAGCAGCCCCCAGGGACTAGCGGGAGGGCCGTACGAGCAGTACTTC

v_call: TRBV19
clone_size: NA
j_call: TRBJ1-1
d_call: TRBD1
cdr3_aa: CASSLDRAVNTEAFF
cdr3_nt: TGTGCCAGTAGTTTAGACAGGGCCGTGAACACTGAAGCTTTCTTT

v_call: TRBV27
clone_size: NA
j_call: TRBJ2-4
d_call: TRBD2
cdr3_aa: CASSFSGRVKNIQYF
cdr3_nt: TGTGCCAGCAGTTTTAGCGGGAGGGTCAAAAACATTCAGTACTTC

v_call: TRBV19
clone_size: NA
j_call: TRBJ1-1
d_call: NA
cdr3_aa: CASSDKLPGHNDFTEAFF
cdr3_nt: TGTGCCAGTAGTGACAAACTTCCGGGACACAACGACTTCACTGAAGCTTTCTTT

v_call: TRBV10-3
clone_size: NA
j_call: TRBJ2-5
d_call: NA
cdr3_aa: CAISVPGGETQYF
cdr3_nt: TGTGCCATCAGTGTCCCAGGAGGGGAGACCCAGTACTTC

v_call: TRBV29-1
clone_size: NA
j_call: TRBJ2-7
d_call: TRBD2
cdr3_aa: CSVGLAGGGSSYEQYF
cdr3_nt: TGCAGCGTCGGACTAGCGGGGGGGGGAAGCTCCTACGAGCAGTACTTC

v_call: TRBV9
clone_size: NA
j_call: TRBJ1-6
d_call: NA
cdr3_aa: CASSPDQANNSPLHF
cdr3_nt: TGTGCCAGCAGCCCAGACCAGGCTAATAATTCACCCCTCCACTTT

v_call: TRBV18
clone_size: few
j_call: TRBJ1-4
d_call: NA
cdr3_aa: CASSPRTHEKLFF
cdr3_nt: TGTGCCAGCTCACCCAGGACACATGAAAAACTGTTTTTT

v_call: TRBV5-1
clone_size: NA
j_call: TRBJ2-7
d_call: TRBD2
cdr3_aa: CASMTTSGAYEQYF
cdr3_nt: TGCGCCAGCATGACGACTAGCGGGGCTTACGAGCAGTACTTC

v_call: TRBV29-1
clone_size: NA
j_call: TRBJ1-2
d_call: TRBD1
cdr3_aa: CSAGTVYYGYTF
cdr3_nt: TGCAGCGCAGGGACAGTCTACTATGGCTACACCTTC

v_call: TRBV4-3
clone_size: few
j_call: TRBJ2-3
d_call: TRBD2
cdr3_aa: CASSQEVPQLAGGPGTDTQYF
cdr3_nt: TGCGCCAGCAGCCAAGAGGTCCCTCAGCTAGCGGGGGGGCCTGGCACAGATACGCAGTATTTT

v_call: TRBV2
clone_size: few
j_call: TRBJ2-3
d_call: NA
cdr3_aa: CASRRDRNTDTQYF
cdr3_nt: TGTGCCAGCAGGAGAGACAGGAACACAGATACGCAGTATTTT

v_call: TRBV4-3
clone_size: NA
j_call: TRBJ2-3
d_call: NA
cdr3_aa: CASSQERPRRWEGTDTQYF
cdr3_nt: TGCGCCAGCAGCCAAGAACGTCCCAGGAGATGGGAGGGCACAGATACGCAGTATTTT

v_call: TRBV10-1
clone_size: NA
j_call: TRBJ2-7
d_call: TRBD2
cdr3_aa: CASSLAGTYEQYF
cdr3_nt: TGCGCCAGCTCACTAGCGGGCACCTACGAGCAGTACTTC

v_call: TRBV4-1
clone_size: NA
j_call: TRBJ2-7
d_call: TRBD2
cdr3_aa: CASSQAPGTSGNEQYF
cdr3_nt: TGCGCCAGCAGCCAGGCTCCCGGGACTAGCGGGAACGAGCAGTACTTC

v_call: TRBV7-2
clone_size: NA
j_call: TRBJ2-5
d_call: NA
cdr3_aa: CASSPGQIETQYF
cdr3_nt: TGTGCCAGCAGCCCCGGACAGATAGAGACCCAGTACTTC

v_call: TRBV6-1
clone_size: NA
j_call: TRBJ1-2
d_call: TRBD1
cdr3_aa: CASSRQGFNYGYTF
cdr3_nt: TGTGCCAGCAGTCGACAGGGATTTAACTATGGCTACACCTTC

v_call: TRBV28
clone_size: NA
j_call: TRBJ1-5
d_call: NA
cdr3_aa: CASSLGTGVQPQHF
cdr3_nt: TGTGCCAGCAGTTTAGGGACGGGGGTCCAGCCCCAGCATTTT

v_call: TRBV6-1
clone_size: NA
j_call: TRBJ2-5
d_call: TRBD2
cdr3_aa: CASSENPTSGGEETQYF
cdr3_nt: TGTGCCAGCAGTGAAAACCCGACTAGCGGGGGGGAAGAGACCCAGTACTTC

v_call: TRBV7-2
clone_size: NA
j_call: TRBJ2-3
d_call: NA
cdr3_aa: CASLEGPDTQYF
cdr3_nt: TGTGCCAGCTTGGAGGGTCCGGATACGCAGTATTTT

v_call: TRBV12-5
clone_size: NA
j_call: TRBJ2-7
d_call: TRBD2
cdr3_aa: CASGLVGREGTEQYF
cdr3_nt: TGTGCTAGTGGTTTGGTGGGGCGGGAGGGGACCGAGCAGTACTTC

v_call: TRBV13
clone_size: NA
j_call: TRBJ2-7
d_call: NA
cdr3_aa: CASSLGPTVDEQYF
cdr3_nt: TGTGCCAGCAGCTTGGGCCCTACCGTGGACGAGCAGTACTTC

v_call: TRBV28
clone_size: NA
j_call: TRBJ1-1
d_call: NA
cdr3_aa: CASSPQVVRTEAFF
cdr3_nt: TGTGCCAGCAGTCCACAGGTCGTGAGGACTGAAGCTTTCTTT

v_call: TRBV6-5
clone_size: NA
j_call: TRBJ2-5
d_call: TRBD2
cdr3_aa: CASSHSGGSQETQYF
cdr3_nt: TGTGCCAGCAGCCATAGCGGGGGGTCACAAGAGACCCAGTACTTC

v_call: TRBV18
clone_size: NA
j_call: TRBJ1-1
d_call: NA
cdr3_aa: CASSPRGGTHANTEAFF
cdr3_nt: TGTGCCAGCTCACCACGGGGAGGGACGCATGCGAACACTGAAGCTTTCTTT

v_call: TRBV28
clone_size: NA
j_call: TRBJ2-7
d_call: TRBD2
cdr3_aa: CASSLPAGGPQSSYEQYF
cdr3_nt: TGTGCCAGCAGTTTACCAGCGGGGGGGCCGCAGTCCTCCTACGAGCAGTACTTC

v_call: TRBV7-2
clone_size: NA
j_call: TRBJ2-5
d_call: TRBD2
cdr3_aa: CASSLSPSGRTQETQYF
cdr3_nt: TGTGCCAGCAGCTTATCCCCTAGCGGGAGAACCCAAGAGACCCAGTACTTC

v_call: TRBV9
clone_size: NA
j_call: TRBJ2-5
d_call: TRBD2
cdr3_aa: CASSGPGLGQETQYF
cdr3_nt: TGTGCCAGCAGCGGACCGGGACTAGGCCAAGAGACCCAGTACTTC

v_call: TRBV6-1
clone_size: NA
j_call: TRBJ2-7
d_call: TRBD2
cdr3_aa: CASSEIIPSTKGLAGGRTYEQYF
cdr3_nt: TGTGCCAGCAGTGAAATTATACCGTCCACAAAAGGACTAGCGGGAGGCCGGACCTACGAGCAGTACTTC